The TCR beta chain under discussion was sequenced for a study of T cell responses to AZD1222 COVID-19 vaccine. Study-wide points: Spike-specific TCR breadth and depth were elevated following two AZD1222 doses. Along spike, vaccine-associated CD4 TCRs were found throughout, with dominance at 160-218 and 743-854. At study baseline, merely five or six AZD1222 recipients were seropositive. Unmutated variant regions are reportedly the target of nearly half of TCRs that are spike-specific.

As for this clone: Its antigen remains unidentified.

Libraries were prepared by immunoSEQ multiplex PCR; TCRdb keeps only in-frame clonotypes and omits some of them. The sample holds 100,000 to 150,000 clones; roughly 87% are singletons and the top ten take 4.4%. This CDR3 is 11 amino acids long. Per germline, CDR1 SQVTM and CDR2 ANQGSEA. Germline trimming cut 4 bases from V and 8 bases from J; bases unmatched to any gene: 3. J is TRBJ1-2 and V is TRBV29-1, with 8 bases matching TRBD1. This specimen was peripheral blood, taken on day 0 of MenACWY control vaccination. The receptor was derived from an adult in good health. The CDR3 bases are TGCAGCGTTGGGCAGGGGGCAGGCTACACCTTC. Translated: CSVGQGAGYTF.